The T cell receptor (beta chain) under discussion was sequenced for a study of cytomegalovirus exposure and HLA in healthy donors. The PCR employed 60 Vbeta primers together with 13 Jbeta primers. The assay was immunoSEQ multiplex PCR, and TCRdb's table has in-frame clones only and misses some. The sample holds 85,000 to 130,000 clones, about 75% seen once. Per the germline V gene, CDR1 is LNHDA and CDR2 is SQIVND (reference sequence). Between the trimmed V and J ends, which lost 8 bases and 4 bases, there was a span of 15 bases. The CDR3 contains 14 residues. This chain links TRBV19 with TRBJ1-5; D not resolved. Sequenced material: PBMCs. This TCR was recovered from a male donor in good health and CMV-seropositive. CDR3 sequence: CASLNRDANQPQHF. CDR3 bases: TGTGCCAGTCTAAACAGAGATGCAAATCAGCCCCAGCATTTT.